This record looks at one T cell receptor beta chain sequence and its context. Antigen specificity is unknown. This sample stems from a study of T cells in tuberculosis. Broader study findings: Cases with active tuberculosis were adults, while controls were adolescents. GMM-specific TCRs were nearer to active tuberculosis alpha repertoires, suggesting expansion.

Sequencing used immunoSEQ multiplex PCR; TCRdb keeps in-frame clones, though not all of them. This table has 30,000 to 35,000 clones, roughly nine tenths appearing once. Each clinical donor contributed on average roughly 100,000 T cells from unsorted cryopreserved PBMC. The TCR comes from a donor aged 5 to 30 with latent tuberculosis or without tuberculosis infection. The material sequenced was PBMCs.

The DNA for the CDR3 is TGTGCCAGCAGCCCTACCGCGGGCGGGGAGCTGTTTTTT. Its translation is CASSPTAGGELFF. The chain has TRBV27 and TRBJ2-2, with a weak D call TRBD2 (5 bases). The V gene lost 6 bases and the J gene lost 7 bases, with 12 bases spanning the gap. Per the germline V gene, CDR1 is MNHEY and CDR2 is SMNVEV (reference sequence). The CDR3 extends over 13 amino acids.